This T cell receptor beta chain was retrieved from a study of blood T cell repertoires in COVID-19. V lost 2 bases and J lost 9; bases outside the gene matches: 7. Germline V CDR1 and CDR2: SGHTA, FQGTGA. This CDR3 is built from 16 residues. Repertoires were generated with immunoSEQ multiplex PCR, while TCRdb's copy carries only in-frame clones and drops some. Of about 490,000 clones listed, 75% to 90% are singletons. The sequenced sample consisted of peripheral blood. This receptor was taken from a human donor in a cohort sampled during active COVID-19. This chain connects TRBV7-3 to TRBJ2-1; 13 positions agree with TRBD2. The CDR3 here is CASSLQGTSGDGEQFF. The DNA for the CDR3 is TGTGCCAGCAGCTTACAAGGGACTAGCGGGGACGGTGAGCAGTTCTTC.